This TCR beta chain originates from a study of T cell responses to AZD1222 COVID-19 vaccine. General study results and limits: Clonal diversity may have been underestimated in mostly white British donors. Baseline serostatus was positive in only a handful of AZD1222 recipients.

Trimming left V 4 bases short and J 7 bases short, with 18 bases between. In germline, CDR1 is SGHDT, CDR2 YYEEEE. The CDR3 is 14 residues long. TCRdb's table, derived via immunoSEQ multiplex PCR, lists solely in-frame clones and lacks some. The data contain around 120,000 clones, approximately 92% of them singletons. As regards this clone: Its target is unknown.

This TCR was sampled from an adult in good health. The material sequenced was peripheral blood, taken on day 0 of AZD1222 vaccination. This sequence joins TRBV5-6 and TRBJ2-7; D perhaps matches TRBD1 (6 bases). CDR3 DNA sequence: TGTGCCAGCAGCCACAGGGCTTCCAAAGGGGAGCAGTACTTC. Encoded protein: CASSHRASKGEQYF.